This TCR beta chain was sequenced for a study of neoadjuvant anti-PD-1 for oral cavity cancer. Specified time point: after neoadjuvant nivolumab, at surgical resection. Generated by immunoSEQ multiplex PCR, the TCRdb table keeps only in-frame clones and is missing some. The table has approximately 15,000 clones, approximately 74% seen once. V gave up 6 bases and J gave up 7 bases, with 12 bases separating them. The germline gives CDR1 KGHSH, CDR2 LQKENI. The CDR3 spans 12 residues. The receptor comes from a person between 40 and 80 years old with oral cavity squamous cell carcinoma. The chain joins TRBV18 to TRBJ1-1, with D unclear. Sequenced here: PBMCs, sampled after nivolumab (anti-PD-1) treatment. CDR3 in amino acids: CASSTQAIEAFF. The CDR3 bases are TGTGCCAGCTCCACTCAGGCTATTGAAGCTTTCTTT.